This record looks at one T cell receptor (beta chain) sequence and its context. Its cognate antigen is unknown. 5' RACE that incorporated UMI labels was used to prepare the TRB cDNA libraries. TCRdb processed the 5' RACE reads again and assigns one entry to each CDR3 protein, with no DNA. The table for this sample gives roughly 60,000 distinct CDR3 sequences. The CDR3 runs to 16 residues. Germline-derived CDR1 and CDR2 are MNHEY and SVGAGI. The data were obtained in a study of CXCR3-negative and CXCR3-positive naive CD8 T cells. Sorts performed in triplicate captured 250,000 to 350,000 cells each from every CD8+ T cell subset. Naive CD8+ T lymphocytes were specified as CD45RO-CCR7+CD27+CD95-. General study findings and limits: Comparison of naive CXCR3-negative and CXCR3-positive cells revealed similar TRBV-TRBJ usage, while memory cells differed. Higher TRB CDR3 hydrophobicity marked CXCR3-positive naive cells relative to CXCR3-negative naive cells. Sequencing showed both naive subsets with comparably high diversity, and memory CD8+ cells much lower.

The origin of this receptor is a human donor in good health. Some clones in this sample may be carry-over from other donors' samples. The sample taken for sequencing was naive CXCR3+ CD8+ T cells from blood. Subset specified: CD45RO-CCR7+CD27+CD95- naive CD8+ T cells expressing CXCR3 (TNR3+). The J gene is TRBJ2-7, the V gene TRBV6-5; as DNA is missing, the TRBD1 call by TCRdb cannot be tested. This CDR3 is CASSCSDQGFSYEQYF.